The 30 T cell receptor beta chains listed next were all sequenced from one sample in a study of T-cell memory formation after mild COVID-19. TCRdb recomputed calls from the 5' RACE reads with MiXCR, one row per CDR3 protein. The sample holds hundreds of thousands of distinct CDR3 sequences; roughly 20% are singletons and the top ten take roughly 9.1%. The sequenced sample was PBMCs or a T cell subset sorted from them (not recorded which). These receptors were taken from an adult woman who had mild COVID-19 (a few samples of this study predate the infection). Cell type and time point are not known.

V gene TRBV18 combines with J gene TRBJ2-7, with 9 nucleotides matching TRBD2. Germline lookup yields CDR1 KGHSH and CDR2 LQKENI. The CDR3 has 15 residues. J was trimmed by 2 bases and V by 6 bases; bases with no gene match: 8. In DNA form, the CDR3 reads TGTGCCAGCTCCGTCGGGGCTAGCGGGACCTACGAGCAGTACTTC. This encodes CASSVGASGTYEQYF. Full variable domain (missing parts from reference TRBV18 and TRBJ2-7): NAGVMQNPRHLVRRRGQEARLRCSPMKGHSHVYWYRQLPEEGLKFMVYLQKENIIDESGMPKERFSAEFPKEGPSILRIQQVVRGDSAAYFCASSVGASGTYEQYFGPGTRLTVT.

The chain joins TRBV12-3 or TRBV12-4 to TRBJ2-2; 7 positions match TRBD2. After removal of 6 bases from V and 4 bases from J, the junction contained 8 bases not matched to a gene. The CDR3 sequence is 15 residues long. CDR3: CASRRGTGGTGELFF. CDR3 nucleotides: TGTGCCAGCAGGAGAGGGACGGGGGGCACCGGGGAGCTGTTTTTT.

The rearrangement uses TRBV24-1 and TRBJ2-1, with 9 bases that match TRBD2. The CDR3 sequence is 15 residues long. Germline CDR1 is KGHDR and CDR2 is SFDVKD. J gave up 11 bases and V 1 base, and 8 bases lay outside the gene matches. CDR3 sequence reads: CATSDFRLAGRQQFF. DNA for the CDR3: TGTGCCACCAGTGATTTCAGGCTAGCGGGGAGACAGCAGTTCTTC.

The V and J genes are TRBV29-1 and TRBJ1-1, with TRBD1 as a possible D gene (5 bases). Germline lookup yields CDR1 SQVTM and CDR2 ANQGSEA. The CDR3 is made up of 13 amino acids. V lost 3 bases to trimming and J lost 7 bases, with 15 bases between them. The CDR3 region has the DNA TGCAGCGTTGATGGGGCGGGATCGGGTGAAGCTTTCTTT. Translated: CSVDGAGSGEAFF.

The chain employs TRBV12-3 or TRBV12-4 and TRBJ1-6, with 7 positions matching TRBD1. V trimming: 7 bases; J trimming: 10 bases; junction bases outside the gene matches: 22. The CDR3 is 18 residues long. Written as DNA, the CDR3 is TGTGCCAGCACCTTCTTGCGTCAGGGGGTAGGAGCGAAGTCACCCCTCCACTTT. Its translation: CASTFLRQGVGAKSPLHF.

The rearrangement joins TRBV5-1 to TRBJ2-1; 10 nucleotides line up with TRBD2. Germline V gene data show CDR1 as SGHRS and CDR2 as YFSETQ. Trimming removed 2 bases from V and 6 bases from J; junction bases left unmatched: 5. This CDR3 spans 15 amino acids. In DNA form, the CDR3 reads TGCGCCAGCAGCTTACTAGCGGGACCTTCCAATGAGCAGTTCTTC. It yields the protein CASSLLAGPSNEQFF.

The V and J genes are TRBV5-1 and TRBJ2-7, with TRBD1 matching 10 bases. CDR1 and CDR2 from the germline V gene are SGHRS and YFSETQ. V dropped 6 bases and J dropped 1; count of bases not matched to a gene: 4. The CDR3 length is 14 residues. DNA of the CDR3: TGCGCCAGCACCCGGGACAGGGGTTCCTACGAGCAGTACTTC. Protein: CASTRDRGSYEQYF.

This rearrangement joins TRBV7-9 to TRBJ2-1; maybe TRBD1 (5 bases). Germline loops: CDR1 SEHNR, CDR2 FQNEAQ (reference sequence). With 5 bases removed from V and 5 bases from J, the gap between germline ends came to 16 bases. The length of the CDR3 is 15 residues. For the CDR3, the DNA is TGTGCCAGCAGCCCCCACCTCGAGACAGACAATGAGCAGTTCTTC. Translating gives CASSPHLETDNEQFF.

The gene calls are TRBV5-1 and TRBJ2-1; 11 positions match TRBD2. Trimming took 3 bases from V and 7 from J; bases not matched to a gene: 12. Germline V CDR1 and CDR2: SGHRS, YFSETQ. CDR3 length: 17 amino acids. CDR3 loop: CASSWGGGLAAGNEQFF. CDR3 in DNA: TGCGCCAGCAGCTGGGGTGGGGGACTAGCGGCAGGTAATGAGCAGTTCTTC. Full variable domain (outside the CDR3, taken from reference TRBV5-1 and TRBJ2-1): KAGVTQTPRYLIKTRGQQVTLSCSPISGHRSVSWYQQTPGQGLQFLFEYFSETQRNKGNFPGRFSGRQFSNSRSEMNVSTLELGDSALYLCASSWGGGLAAGNEQFFGPGTRLTVL.

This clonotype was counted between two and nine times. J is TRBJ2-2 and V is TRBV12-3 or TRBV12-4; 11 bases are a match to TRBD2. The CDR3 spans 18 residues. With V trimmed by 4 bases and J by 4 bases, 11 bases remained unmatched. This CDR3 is CASSSHLAGGPSTGELFF. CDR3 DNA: TGTGCCAGCAGTTCTCACTTAGCGGGAGGGCCGAGCACCGGGGAGCTGTTTTTT.

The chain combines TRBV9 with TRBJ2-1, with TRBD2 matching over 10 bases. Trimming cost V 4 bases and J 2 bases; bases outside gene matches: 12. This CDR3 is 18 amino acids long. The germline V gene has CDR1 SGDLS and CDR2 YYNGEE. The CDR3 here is CASSPADSAGGPYNEQFF. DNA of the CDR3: TGTGCCAGCAGCCCAGCGGATTCAGCGGGGGGGCCCTACAATGAGCAGTTCTTC.

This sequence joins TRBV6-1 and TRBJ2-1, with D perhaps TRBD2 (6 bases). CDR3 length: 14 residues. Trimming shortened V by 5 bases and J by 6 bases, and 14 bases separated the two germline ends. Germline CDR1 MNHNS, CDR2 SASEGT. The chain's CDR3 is CASSPTRRSNEQFF. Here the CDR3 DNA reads TGTGCCAGCAGTCCGACTAGACGGAGCAATGAGCAGTTCTTC.

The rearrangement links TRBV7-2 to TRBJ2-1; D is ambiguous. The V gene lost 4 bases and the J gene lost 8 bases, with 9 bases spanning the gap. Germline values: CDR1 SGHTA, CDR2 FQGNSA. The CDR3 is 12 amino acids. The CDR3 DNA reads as TGTGCCAGCAGCTCCTCCCACGATGAGCAGTTCTTC. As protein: CASSSSHDEQFF.

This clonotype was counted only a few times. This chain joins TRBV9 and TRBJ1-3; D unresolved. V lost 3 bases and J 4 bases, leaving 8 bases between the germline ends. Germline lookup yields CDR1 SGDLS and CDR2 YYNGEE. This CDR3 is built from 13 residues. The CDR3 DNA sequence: TGTGCCAGCAGCGGCGACCGGGGAAACACCATATATTTT. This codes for CASSGDRGNTIYF.

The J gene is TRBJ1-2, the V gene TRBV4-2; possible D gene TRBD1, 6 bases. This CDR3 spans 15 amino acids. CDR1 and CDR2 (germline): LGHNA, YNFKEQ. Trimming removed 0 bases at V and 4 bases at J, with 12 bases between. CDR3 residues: CASSQDLRGGYGYTF. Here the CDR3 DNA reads TGTGCCAGCAGCCAAGATTTGAGGGGGGGCTATGGCTACACCTTC.

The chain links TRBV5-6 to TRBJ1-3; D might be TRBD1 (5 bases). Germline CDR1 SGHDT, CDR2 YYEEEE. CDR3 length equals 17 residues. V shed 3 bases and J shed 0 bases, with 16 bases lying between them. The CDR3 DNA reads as TGTGCCAGCAGCTGGACGACAGACCTTCTCTCTGGAAACACCATATATTTT. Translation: CASSWTTDLLSGNTIYF. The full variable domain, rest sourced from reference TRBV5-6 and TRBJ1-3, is DAGVTQSPTHLIKTRGQQVTLRCSPKSGHDTVSWYQQALGQGPQFIFQYYEEEERQRGNFPDRFSGHQFPNYSSELNVNALLLGDSALYLCASSWTTDLLSGNTIYFGEGSWLTVV.

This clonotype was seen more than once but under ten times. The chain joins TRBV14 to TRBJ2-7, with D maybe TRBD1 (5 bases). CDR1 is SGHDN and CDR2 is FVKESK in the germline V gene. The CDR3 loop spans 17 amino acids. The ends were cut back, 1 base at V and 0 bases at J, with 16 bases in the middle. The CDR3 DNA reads TGTGCCAGCAGCCAAGCAGAAGGGGCAGGAAGCTCCTACGAGCAGTACTTC. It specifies CASSQAEGAGSSYEQYF.

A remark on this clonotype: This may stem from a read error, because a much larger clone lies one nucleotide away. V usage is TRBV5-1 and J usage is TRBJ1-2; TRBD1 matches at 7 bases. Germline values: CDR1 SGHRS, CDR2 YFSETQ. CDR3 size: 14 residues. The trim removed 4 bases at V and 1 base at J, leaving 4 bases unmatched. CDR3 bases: TGCGCCAGCAGCCGAGGACAGGTTAACTATGGCTACACCTTC. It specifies CASSRGQVNYGYTF.

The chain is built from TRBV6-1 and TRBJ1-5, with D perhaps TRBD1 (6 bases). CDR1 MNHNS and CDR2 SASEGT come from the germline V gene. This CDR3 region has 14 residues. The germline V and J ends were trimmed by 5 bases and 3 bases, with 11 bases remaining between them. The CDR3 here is CASSSDSANQPQHF. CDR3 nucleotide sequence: TGTGCCAGCAGTTCGGACAGTGCCAATCAGCCCCAGCATTTT.

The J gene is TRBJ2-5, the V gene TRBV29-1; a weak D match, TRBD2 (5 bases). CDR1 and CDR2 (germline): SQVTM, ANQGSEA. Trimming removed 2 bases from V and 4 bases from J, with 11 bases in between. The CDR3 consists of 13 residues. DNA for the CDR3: TGCAGCGTTGAACTCTTGGGGAGAGAGACCCAGTACTTC. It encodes CSVELLGRETQYF.

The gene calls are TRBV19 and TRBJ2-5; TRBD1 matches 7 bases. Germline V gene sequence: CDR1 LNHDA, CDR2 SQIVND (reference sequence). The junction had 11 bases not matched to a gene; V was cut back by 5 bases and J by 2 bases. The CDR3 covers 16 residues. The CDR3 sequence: CASSPNRGTGQETQYF. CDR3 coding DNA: TGTGCCAGTAGTCCGAACAGGGGAACGGGGCAAGAGACCCAGTACTTC.

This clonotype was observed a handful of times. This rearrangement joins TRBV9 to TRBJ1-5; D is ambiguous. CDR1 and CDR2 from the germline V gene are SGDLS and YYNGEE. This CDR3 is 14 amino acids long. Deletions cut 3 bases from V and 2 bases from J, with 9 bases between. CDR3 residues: CASSESSGNQPQHF. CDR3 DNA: TGTGCCAGCAGCGAATCGTCGGGCAATCAGCCCCAGCATTTT.

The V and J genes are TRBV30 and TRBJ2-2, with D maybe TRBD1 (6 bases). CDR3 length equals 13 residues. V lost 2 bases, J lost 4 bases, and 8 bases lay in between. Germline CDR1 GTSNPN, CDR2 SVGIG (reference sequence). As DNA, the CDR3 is TGTGCCTGGAGTCCAGGGGTCACCGGGGAGCTGTTTTTT. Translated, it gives CAWSPGVTGELFF.

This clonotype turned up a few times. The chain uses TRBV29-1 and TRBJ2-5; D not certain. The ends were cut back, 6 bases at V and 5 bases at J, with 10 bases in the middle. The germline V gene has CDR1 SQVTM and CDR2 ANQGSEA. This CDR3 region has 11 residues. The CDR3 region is CSVNPLETQYF. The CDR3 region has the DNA TGCAGCGTGAATCCTCTCGAGACCCAGTACTTC.

CDR3 coding DNA: TGTGCCACGAGCAGTGGGCAGGGGATTCAGCCCCAGCATTTT. It translates to CATSSGQGIQPQHF. The rearrangement links TRBV6-5 to TRBJ1-5; the D gene is possibly TRBD1 (6 bases). Trimming shortened V by 10 bases and J by 6 bases, and 19 bases separated the two germline ends. Germline V gives CDR1 MNHEY, CDR2 SVGAGI. The CDR3 has 14 amino acids.

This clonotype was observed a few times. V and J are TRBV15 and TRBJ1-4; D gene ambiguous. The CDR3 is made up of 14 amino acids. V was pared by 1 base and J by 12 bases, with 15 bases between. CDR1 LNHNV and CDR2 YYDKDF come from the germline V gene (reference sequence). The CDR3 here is CATSRAQAGPQLFF. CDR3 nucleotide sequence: TGTGCCACCAGCAGAGCCCAGGCCGGGCCACAACTGTTTTTT.

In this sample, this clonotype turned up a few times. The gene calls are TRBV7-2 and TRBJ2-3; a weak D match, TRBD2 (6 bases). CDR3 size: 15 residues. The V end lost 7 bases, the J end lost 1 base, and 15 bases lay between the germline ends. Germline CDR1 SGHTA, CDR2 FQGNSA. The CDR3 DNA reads TGTGCCAGCACCATATGGAGGGCCGGCACAGATACGCAGTATTTT. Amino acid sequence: CASTIWRAGTDTQYF.

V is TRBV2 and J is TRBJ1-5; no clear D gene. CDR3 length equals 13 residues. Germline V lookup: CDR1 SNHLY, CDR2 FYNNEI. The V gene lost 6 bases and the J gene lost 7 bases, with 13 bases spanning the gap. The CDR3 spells CASRNPGEQPQHF. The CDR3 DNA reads TGTGCCAGCAGAAATCCGGGAGAACAGCCCCAGCATTTT.

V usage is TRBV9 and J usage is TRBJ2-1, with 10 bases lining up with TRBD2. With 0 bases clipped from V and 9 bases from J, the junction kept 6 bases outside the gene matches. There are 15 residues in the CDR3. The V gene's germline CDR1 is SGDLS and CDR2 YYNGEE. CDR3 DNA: TGTGCCAGCAGCGTAGTGTCTAGCGGGAGCACTGAGCAGTTCTTC. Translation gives CASSVVSSGSTEQFF.

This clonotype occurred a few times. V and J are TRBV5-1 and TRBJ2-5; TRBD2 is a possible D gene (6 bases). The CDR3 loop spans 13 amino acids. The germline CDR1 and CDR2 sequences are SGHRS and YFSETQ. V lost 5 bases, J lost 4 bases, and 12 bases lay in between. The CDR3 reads CASRTGEAETQYF. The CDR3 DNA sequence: TGCGCCAGCAGAACGGGGGAGGCAGAGACCCAGTACTTC.